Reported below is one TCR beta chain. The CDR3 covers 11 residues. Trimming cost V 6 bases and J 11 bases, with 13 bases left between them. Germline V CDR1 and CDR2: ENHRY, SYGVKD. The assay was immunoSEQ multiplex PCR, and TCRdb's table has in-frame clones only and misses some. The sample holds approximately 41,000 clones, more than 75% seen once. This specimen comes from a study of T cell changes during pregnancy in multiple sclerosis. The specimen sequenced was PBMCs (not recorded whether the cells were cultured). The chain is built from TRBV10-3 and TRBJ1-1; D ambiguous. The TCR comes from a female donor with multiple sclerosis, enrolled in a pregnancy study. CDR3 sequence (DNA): TGTGCCATCAGCGGTGCTGAGGAGGCTTTCTTT. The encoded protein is CAISGAEEAFF.